A selection of T cell receptor beta chains follows, all from one sample in a study of CD8+CD57+ T cells in acquired aplastic anemia. TCRdb used MiXCR to reprocess the reads, holding one entry per CDR3 protein. The sample lists roughly 200,000 distinct CDR3 sequences, less than 75% occurring once. Input material: sorted CD4+, CD8+, or CD8+CD57+ T cells (not recorded which) from PBMCs. The receptors were sampled from a human donor with aplastic anemia. The CDR3 runs from the conserved cysteine through the conserved F or W. D genes are given only for firm matches. Clone sizes are given selectively: once, few, many, or a class where the clone is expanded.

CDR3 DNA: TGCAGCGTTTGGGACAGGGGCTTTAGCGAGCAGTACTTC; CDR3 protein: CSVWDRGFSEQYF; J gene: TRBJ2-7; D gene: TRBD1; V gene: TRBV29-1; clone size: -
CDR3 DNA: TGCGCCAGCAGCCAAGTTGCCGGGACCCCCGATCAGCCCCAGCATTTT; CDR3 protein: CASSQVAGTPDQPQHF; J gene: TRBJ1-5; D gene: -; V gene: TRBV4-3; clone size: -
CDR3 DNA: TGTGCCATCAGTGAGTCCAGTGGGAATTCACCCCTCCACTTT; CDR3 protein: CAISESSGNSPLHF; J gene: TRBJ1-6; D gene: -; V gene: TRBV10-3; clone size: -
CDR3 DNA: TGTGCCAGCTTACCCTCGTACAGGGGGGCCAACGTCCTGACTTTC; CDR3 protein: CASLPSYRGANVLTF; J gene: TRBJ2-6; D gene: -; V gene: TRBV18; clone size: -
CDR3 DNA: TGTGCCAGCAGGGAAACAAAGGCGCCTCAGCCCCAGCATTTT; CDR3 protein: CASRETKAPQPQHF; J gene: TRBJ1-5; D gene: -; V gene: TRBV6-5; clone size: -
CDR3 DNA: TGTGCCACCCGTTCGACAGGGCTAAATGAGCAGTTCTTC; CDR3 protein: CATRSTGLNEQFF; J gene: TRBJ2-1; D gene: TRBD1; V gene: TRBV6-5; clone size: once
CDR3 DNA: TGTGCCAGCAGCGACGGGACTAGCAGATACCCCTACGAGCAGTACTTC; CDR3 protein: CASSDGTSRYPYEQYF; J gene: TRBJ2-7; D gene: TRBD2; V gene: TRBV7-9; clone size: -
CDR3 DNA: TGTGCCAGTAGTATCACCGGGACAGGGAATTCAGCCCTCCACTTT; CDR3 protein: CASSITGTGNSALHF; J gene: TRBJ1-6; D gene: TRBD1; V gene: TRBV19; clone size: -
CDR3 DNA: TGTGCCAGTAGTATAGGCGAAGGGGGCCTCACTGGCTACACCTTC; CDR3 protein: CASSIGEGGLTGYTF; J gene: TRBJ1-2; D gene: TRBD1; V gene: TRBV19; clone size: -
CDR3 DNA: TGTGCCAGCAGCGTAGCGATCAGCGGCCAAGAGACCCAGTACTTC; CDR3 protein: CASSVAISGQETQYF; J gene: TRBJ2-5; D gene: -; V gene: TRBV9; clone size: -
CDR3 DNA: TGTGCCGGGGGAGTACGGGAGCAGTTCTTC; CDR3 protein: CAGGVREQFF; J gene: TRBJ2-1; D gene: -; V gene: TRBV2; clone size: once
CDR3 DNA: TGTGCCAGCAGCCCCCCGTTTAGACAGGGGGTTGAAGCTTTCTTT; CDR3 protein: CASSPPFRQGVEAFF; J gene: TRBJ1-1; D gene: TRBD1; V gene: TRBV7-9; clone size: -
CDR3 DNA: TGTGCCAGCCAAGGGGGTAACAGTTACTATGGCTACACCTTC; CDR3 protein: CASQGGNSYYGYTF; J gene: TRBJ1-2; D gene: -; V gene: TRBV19; clone size: once
CDR3 DNA: TGCGCCAGCAGCCAAGATGACAGGGGGCGCGAGCAGTACTTC; CDR3 protein: CASSQDDRGREQYF; J gene: TRBJ2-7; D gene: TRBD1; V gene: TRBV4-1; clone size: many
CDR3 DNA: TGCGCCAGCAGCCCAAGCTCCAGGGATGGGAATGAGCAGTTCTTC; CDR3 protein: CASSPSSRDGNEQFF; J gene: TRBJ2-1; D gene: -; V gene: TRBV5-1; clone size: -
CDR3 DNA: TGCAGCGTTGAAGATGGGCGTGCCGTTGGGTATTTT; CDR3 protein: CSVEDGRAVGYF; J gene: TRBJ1-3; D gene: -; V gene: TRBV29-1; clone size: -
CDR3 DNA: TGTGCCATCAGTGAGCCAGGGGGGACAGATACGCAGTATTTT; CDR3 protein: CAISEPGGTDTQYF; J gene: TRBJ2-3; D gene: -; V gene: TRBV10-3; clone size: -
CDR3 DNA: TGCAGTGCCCACCGGACAGGGAGCCAAGAGACCCAGTACTTC; CDR3 protein: CSAHRTGSQETQYF; J gene: TRBJ2-5; D gene: TRBD1; V gene: TRBV20-1; clone size: -
CDR3 DNA: TGTGCCAGCAGTTGGGACATTACCTATGGCTACACCTTC; CDR3 protein: CASSWDITYGYTF; J gene: TRBJ1-2; D gene: -; V gene: TRBV6-5; clone size: -
CDR3 DNA: TGTGCCAGCAGCCAGCGAGGGACGTCTTGGTACGAGCAGTACTTC; CDR3 protein: CASSQRGTSWYEQYF; J gene: TRBJ2-7; D gene: -; V gene: TRBV14; clone size: many
CDR3 DNA: TGCGCCAGCAGCTTGGTACCCCCGAACACTGAAGCTTTCTTT; CDR3 protein: CASSLVPPNTEAFF; J gene: TRBJ1-1; D gene: -; V gene: TRBV5-1; clone size: -
CDR3 DNA: TGTGCCAGCAGCTTAGATTGGGGACAAGACTACGAGCAGTACTTC; CDR3 protein: CASSLDWGQDYEQYF; J gene: TRBJ2-7; D gene: -; V gene: TRBV7-7; clone size: few
CDR3 DNA: TGTGCCATCAGTGAGTCAACAGGGGGGAAGAACTATGGCTACACCTTC; CDR3 protein: CAISESTGGKNYGYTF; J gene: TRBJ1-2; D gene: TRBD1; V gene: TRBV10-3; clone size: -
CDR3 DNA: TGTGCCAGTAGTATTCCGGCAGGGGGCTTGTACGAGCAGTACTTC; CDR3 protein: CASSIPAGGLYEQYF; J gene: TRBJ2-7; D gene: TRBD1; V gene: TRBV19; clone size: -
CDR3 DNA: TGCGCCAGCAGCTTGGCTGCGGATGGCTACACCTTC; CDR3 protein: CASSLAADGYTF; J gene: TRBJ1-2; D gene: -; V gene: TRBV5-1; clone size: many
CDR3 DNA: TGCGCCAGCAGTGGGACACTTATCACAGATACGCAGTATTTT; CDR3 protein: CASSGTLITDTQYF; J gene: TRBJ2-3; D gene: -; V gene: TRBV10-2; clone size: once
CDR3 DNA: TGTGCCAGCAGCGTAGCTCAAAGCGGGAGAAGCAACGAGCAGTACTTC; CDR3 protein: CASSVAQSGRSNEQYF; J gene: TRBJ2-7; D gene: TRBD2; V gene: TRBV9; clone size: -
CDR3 DNA: TGTGCCACCAGCGGGGGGGGAGCGAGCTATGGCTACACCTTC; CDR3 protein: CATSGGGASYGYTF; J gene: TRBJ1-2; D gene: -; V gene: TRBV24-1; clone size: -
CDR3 DNA: TGTGCCAGCAGCCCGGCACAGGGTTTAGGCTCACCCCTCCACTTT; CDR3 protein: CASSPAQGLGSPLHF; J gene: TRBJ1-6; D gene: -; V gene: TRBV7-9; clone size: -
CDR3 DNA: TGTGCCAGCCGTGCCTTGTGGACAGGAACCAACAATGAGCAGTTCTTC; CDR3 protein: CASRALWTGTNNEQFF; J gene: TRBJ2-1; D gene: TRBD1; V gene: TRBV7-9; clone size: -
CDR3 DNA: TGTGCCAGTAGTATAGTAGGCAGGGGACGGCAGCCCCAGCATTTT; CDR3 protein: CASSIVGRGRQPQHF; J gene: TRBJ1-5; D gene: -; V gene: TRBV19; clone size: once
CDR3 DNA: TGCAGCGTAGTTAGGTGGGTTGACAGGGAATATCACGAGCAGTACTTC; CDR3 protein: CSVVRWVDREYHEQYF; J gene: TRBJ2-7; D gene: TRBD1; V gene: TRBV29-1; clone size: -
CDR3 DNA: TGTGCCAGCAGCTCCAGGTCGGGACAGGGCACAGATACGCAGTATTTT; CDR3 protein: CASSSRSGQGTDTQYF; J gene: TRBJ2-3; D gene: TRBD1; V gene: TRBV5-6; clone size: once
CDR3 DNA: TGTGCCAGCAGCCTCCTTGGGGGGAGAACAGATACGCAGTATTTT; CDR3 protein: CASSLLGGRTDTQYF; J gene: TRBJ2-3; D gene: -; V gene: TRBV7-6; clone size: once
CDR3 DNA: TGCAGCGTTGTAGCAGGGACGAGCAATCAGCCCCAGCATTTT; CDR3 protein: CSVVAGTSNQPQHF; J gene: TRBJ1-5; D gene: -; V gene: TRBV29-1; clone size: once
CDR3 DNA: TGTGCCAGACAGGGTGCTGGAAACACCATATATTTT; CDR3 protein: CARQGAGNTIYF; J gene: TRBJ1-3; D gene: -; V gene: TRBV19; clone size: -
CDR3 DNA: TGTGCCATCACGGACCCAGCACTAGCGGGAAATGAGCAGTTCTTC; CDR3 protein: CAITDPALAGNEQFF; J gene: TRBJ2-1; D gene: TRBD2; V gene: TRBV10-3; clone size: -
CDR3 DNA: TGCAGTGCTCGACAGGCTCCCTCTGGAAACACCATATATTTT; CDR3 protein: CSARQAPSGNTIYF; J gene: TRBJ1-3; D gene: -; V gene: TRBV20-1; clone size: -
CDR3 DNA: TGTGCCAGCAGTGAAGGACAGTTGGGGGAGACCCAGTACTTC; CDR3 protein: CASSEGQLGETQYF; J gene: TRBJ2-5; D gene: -; V gene: TRBV2; clone size: -
CDR3 DNA: TGTGCCAGCAGTGAATTGGAGGGTAGCTCCTATAATTCACCCCTCCACTTT; CDR3 protein: CASSELEGSSYNSPLHF; J gene: TRBJ1-6; D gene: -; V gene: TRBV25-1; clone size: -
CDR3 DNA: TGTGCCAGCAGCTTTCCGCCAGATACGCAGTATTTT; CDR3 protein: CASSFPPDTQYF; J gene: TRBJ2-3; D gene: -; V gene: TRBV7-9; clone size: few
CDR3 DNA: TGTGCCAGCAGCTTAGGTTCGGGACAGACAGATACGCAGTATTTT; CDR3 protein: CASSLGSGQTDTQYF; J gene: TRBJ2-3; D gene: TRBD1; V gene: TRBV11-3; clone size: -
CDR3 DNA: TGTGCCATCATGTCCCGCAAGAACACTGAAGCTTTCTTT; CDR3 protein: CAIMSRKNTEAFF; J gene: TRBJ1-1; D gene: -; V gene: TRBV10-3; clone size: -